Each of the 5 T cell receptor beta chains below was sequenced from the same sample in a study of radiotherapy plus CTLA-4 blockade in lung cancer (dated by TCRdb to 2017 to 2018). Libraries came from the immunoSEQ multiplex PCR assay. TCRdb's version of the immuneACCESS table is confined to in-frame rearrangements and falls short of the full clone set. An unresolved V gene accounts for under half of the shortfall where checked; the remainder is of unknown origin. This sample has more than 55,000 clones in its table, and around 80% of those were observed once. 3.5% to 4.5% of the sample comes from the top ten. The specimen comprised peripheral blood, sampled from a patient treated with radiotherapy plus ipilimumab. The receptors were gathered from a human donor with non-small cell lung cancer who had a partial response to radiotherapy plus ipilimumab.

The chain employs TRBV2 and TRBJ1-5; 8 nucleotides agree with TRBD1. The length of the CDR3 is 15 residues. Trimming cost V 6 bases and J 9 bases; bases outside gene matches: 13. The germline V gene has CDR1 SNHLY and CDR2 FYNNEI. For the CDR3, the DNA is TGTGCCAGCAGGGCCGGGACAGGAAGCCCACCGCCCCAGCATTTT. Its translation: CASRAGTGSPPPQHF.

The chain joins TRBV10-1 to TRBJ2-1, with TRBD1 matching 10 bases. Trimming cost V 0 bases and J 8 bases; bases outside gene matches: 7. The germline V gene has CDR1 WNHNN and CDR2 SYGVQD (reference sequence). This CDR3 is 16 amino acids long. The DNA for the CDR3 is TGCGCCAGCAGTGAGTCGGGACAGGGGCCGGGTGATGAGCAGTTCTTC. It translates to CASSESGQGPGDEQFF.

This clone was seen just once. In nucleotides, the CDR3 is TGTGCCAGTAGTATCGGGACAGGGGTCTACGAGCAGTACTTC. Translating gives CASSIGTGVYEQYF. The rearrangement uses TRBV19 and TRBJ2-7; TRBD1 matches 10 bases. This CDR3 has 14 amino acids. The V gene's germline CDR1 is LNHDA and CDR2 SQIVND (reference sequence). J was trimmed by 3 bases and V by 3 bases; bases with no gene match: 2.

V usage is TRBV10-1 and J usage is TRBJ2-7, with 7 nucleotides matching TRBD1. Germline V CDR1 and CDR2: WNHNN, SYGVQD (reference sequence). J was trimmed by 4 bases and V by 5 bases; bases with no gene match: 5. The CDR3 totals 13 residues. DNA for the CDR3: TGCGCCAGCAGTTTAAGACAGGGTTACGAGCAGTACTTC. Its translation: CASSLRQGYEQYF.

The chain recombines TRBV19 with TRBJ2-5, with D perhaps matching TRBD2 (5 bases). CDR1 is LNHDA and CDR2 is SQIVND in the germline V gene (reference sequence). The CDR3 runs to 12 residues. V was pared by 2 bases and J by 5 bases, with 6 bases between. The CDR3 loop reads CASSITGETQYF. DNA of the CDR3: TGTGCCAGTAGTATAACGGGGGAGACCCAGTACTTC.